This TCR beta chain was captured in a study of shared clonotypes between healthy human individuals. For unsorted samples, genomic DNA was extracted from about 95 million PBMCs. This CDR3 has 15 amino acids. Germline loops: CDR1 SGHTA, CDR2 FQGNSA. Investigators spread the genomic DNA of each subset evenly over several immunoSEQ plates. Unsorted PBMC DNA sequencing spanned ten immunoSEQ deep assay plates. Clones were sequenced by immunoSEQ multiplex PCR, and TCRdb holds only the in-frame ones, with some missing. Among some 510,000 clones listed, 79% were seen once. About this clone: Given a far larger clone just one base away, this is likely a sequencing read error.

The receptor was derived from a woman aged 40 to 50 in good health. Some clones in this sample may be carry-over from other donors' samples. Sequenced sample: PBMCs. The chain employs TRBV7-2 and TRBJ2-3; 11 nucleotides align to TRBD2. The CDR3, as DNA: TGTGCCAGCAGCTTAACTAGCGGGAGTCCAGATACGCGGTATTTT. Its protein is CASSLTSGSPDTRYF.